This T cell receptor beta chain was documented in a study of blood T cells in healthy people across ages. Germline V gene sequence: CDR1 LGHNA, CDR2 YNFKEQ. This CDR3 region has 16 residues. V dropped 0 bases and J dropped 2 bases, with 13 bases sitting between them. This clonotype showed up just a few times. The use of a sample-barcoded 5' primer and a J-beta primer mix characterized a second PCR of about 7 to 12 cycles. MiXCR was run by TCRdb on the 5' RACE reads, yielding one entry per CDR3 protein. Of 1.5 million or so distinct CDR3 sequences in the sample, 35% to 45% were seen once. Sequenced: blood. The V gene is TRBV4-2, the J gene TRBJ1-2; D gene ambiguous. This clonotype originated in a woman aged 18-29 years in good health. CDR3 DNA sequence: TGTGCCAGCAGCCAAGAAGGCCCGGCCAGAAACTATGGCTACACCTTC. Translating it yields CASSQEGPARNYGYTF.